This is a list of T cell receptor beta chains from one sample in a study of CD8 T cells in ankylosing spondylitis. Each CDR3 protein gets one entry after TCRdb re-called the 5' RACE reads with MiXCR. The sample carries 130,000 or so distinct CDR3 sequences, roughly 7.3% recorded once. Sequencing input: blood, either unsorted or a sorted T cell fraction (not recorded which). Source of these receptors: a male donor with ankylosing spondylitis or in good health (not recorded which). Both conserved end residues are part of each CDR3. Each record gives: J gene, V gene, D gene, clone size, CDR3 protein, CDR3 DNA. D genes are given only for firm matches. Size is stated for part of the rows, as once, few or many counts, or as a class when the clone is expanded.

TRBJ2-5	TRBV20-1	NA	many	CSASPPRVPETQYF	TGCAGTGCTAGCCCCCCCCGTGTACCGGAGACCCAGTACTTC
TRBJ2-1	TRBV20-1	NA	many	CSASSVTYNEQFF	TGCAGTGCTAGCAGCGTTACCTACAATGAGCAGTTCTTC
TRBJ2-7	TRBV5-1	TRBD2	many	CASSFTGGPYYEQYF	TGCGCCAGCAGCTTCACGGGGGGGCCGTACTACGAGCAGTACTTC
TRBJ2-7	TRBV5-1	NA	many	CAISRGDSPYEQYF	TGCGCCATCTCCCGGGGGGACAGTCCCTACGAGCAGTACTTC
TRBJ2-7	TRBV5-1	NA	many	CASSLNGPLREQYF	TGCGCCAGCAGCTTGAATGGACCGCTTCGGGAGCAGTACTTC
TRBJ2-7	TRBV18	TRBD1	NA	CASSPSGTGGPYEQYF	TGTGCCAGCTCACCGTCGGGGACAGGGGGACCCTACGAGCAGTACTTC
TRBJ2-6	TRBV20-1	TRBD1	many	CSARGQAGANVLTF	TGCAGTGCTCGTGGACAGGCCGGGGCCAACGTCCTGACTTTC
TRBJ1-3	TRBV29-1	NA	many	CSVEFGVRNSGNTIYF	TGCAGCGTTGAATTTGGGGTTAGGAACTCTGGAAACACCATATATTTT
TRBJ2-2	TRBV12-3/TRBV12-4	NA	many	CASSPRGGVTGELFF	TGTGCCAGCAGTCCCAGAGGCGGGGTAACCGGGGAGCTGTTTTTT
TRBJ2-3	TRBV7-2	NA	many	CASSPPGSDTQYF	TGTGCCAGCAGCCCCCCCGGGTCAGATACGCAGTATTTT